The clone carrying this T cell receptor (beta chain) was detected once. The length of the CDR3 is 15 residues. Germline V gives CDR1 KGHDR, CDR2 SFDVKD. With V trimmed by 8 bases and J by 4 bases, 8 bases remained unmatched. This entry belongs to a study of blood T cell repertoires in COVID-19. Study summary: Some COVID-19 samples were acute and others convalescent; all came from the United States, Italy and Spain. In each case, the material was cDNA or gDNA derived from T cells, B-cell-depleted T cells, or PBMCs.

Those who participated ranged in age from about 18 to 95 years and resided in about 24 US areas. Clinical history as reported by participants underpinned cohort assignment. Sequenced by immunoSEQ multiplex PCR; TCRdb stores in-frame clones only, minus some. The sample holds approximately 190,000 clones, more than 85% seen once. This rearrangement joins TRBV24-1 to TRBJ2-3; 10 nucleotides align to TRBD1. The receptor was isolated from a woman aged 40-49 years in a cohort exposed to, infected with or recovered from COVID-19 (not recorded which). Sample: PBMCs or T cells enriched from blood (not recorded which). The CDR3 reads CATMPRGTGADTQYF. Here the CDR3 DNA reads TGTGCCACCATGCCCAGGGGGACAGGGGCAGATACGCAGTATTTT.